One sample yielded the 32 T cell receptor beta chains listed below, sequenced in a study of CD8 T cells in Susac syndrome. Random-hexamer reverse transcription was applied to about 0.45 to 1 ug RNA. One entry per CDR3 protein results from TCRdb running MiXCR on the immunoSEQ multiplex PCR reads. Found here are 150,000 to 200,000 distinct CDR3 sequences, 95% of them singletons; the top ten hold around 0.16%. The specimen sequenced was CD8+ T cells from PBMCs. The receptors come from a human donor with multiple sclerosis.

The rearrangement joins TRBV11-2 to TRBJ2-7, with unresolved D. CDR3 length: 17 residues. CDR1 SGHAT and CDR2 FQNNGV come from the germline V gene. Between the trimmed V and J ends, which lost 3 bases and 0 bases, there was a span of 18 bases. Here the CDR3 DNA reads TGTGCCAGCAGCTTTAACCTTCGAGGCCCCCTCTCCTACGAGCAGTACTTC. Residues: CASSFNLRGPLSYEQYF.

The count of this clonotype is one. In nucleotides, the CDR3 is TGCAGTGCTAGGGTTCTGGCGGGGAACTACGAGCAGTACTTC. As protein: CSARVLAGNYEQYF. The chain uses TRBV20-1 and TRBJ2-7; perhaps TRBD2 as D (6 bases). Germline loops: CDR1 DFQATT, CDR2 SNEGSKA (reference sequence). This CDR3 has 14 amino acids. The V end was cut by 3 bases, the J end by 3 bases, with 15 bases between.

This sequence joins TRBV10-3 and TRBJ2-5; possibly TRBD1 or TRBD2 for D (5 bases each). Germline V gene sequence: CDR1 ENHRY, CDR2 SYGVKD. The CDR3 extends over 14 amino acids. V lost 3 bases, J lost 1 base, and 9 bases lay in between. CDR3 amino acids: CAISDSGGQETQYF. The CDR3 DNA follows: TGTGCCATCAGTGATAGTGGGGGCCAAGAGACCCAGTACTTC.

J is TRBJ2-7 and V is TRBV5-1; 7 bases are shared with TRBD2. The J segment lost 0 bases and the V segment lost 2 bases, leaving 23 bases of the junction unmatched. From germline, CDR1 is SGHRS and CDR2 YFSETQ. CDR3 length: 21 residues. Here the CDR3 reads CASSFYSSRSSSGWSSYEQYF. For the CDR3, the DNA is TGCGCCAGCAGCTTCTATTCATCCCGTTCTTCTAGCGGTTGGAGCTCCTACGAGCAGTACTTC. Based on the CDR3 plus reference TRBV5-1 and TRBJ2-7, the full variable domain is KAGVTQTPRYLIKTRGQQVTLSCSPISGHRSVSWYQQTPGQGLQFLFEYFSETQRNKGNFPGRFSGRQFSNSRSEMNVSTLELGDSALYLCASSFYSSRSSSGWSSYEQYFGPGTRLTVT.

This clonotype was picked up one time. The V gene is TRBV12-3 or TRBV12-4, the J gene TRBJ2-1, with D uncertain. There are 13 residues in the CDR3. Trimming stripped 2 bases from V and 6 bases from J, with 8 bases between. The DNA of the CDR3 is TGTGCCAGCAGTTTAAATCCTATCAATGAGCAGTTCTTC. Translated: CASSLNPINEQFF.

V usage is TRBV28 and J usage is TRBJ2-7, with 9 bases identical to TRBD1. With V trimmed by 6 bases and J by 3 bases, 9 bases remained unmatched. Looked up from germline, CDR1 is MDHEN and CDR2 is SYDVKM. This CDR3 has 15 amino acids. CDR3 nucleotide sequence: TGTGCCAGCAGCCCACCCCGGGACAGGGACTACGAGCAGTACTTC. Translated: CASSPPRDRDYEQYF.

DNA for the CDR3: TGTGCCAGCAGCCCTAAGTTATTGACCCAGCATTTT. This sequence encodes CASSPKLLTQHF. The chain joins TRBV7-3 to TRBJ1-5; no reliable D call. The length of the CDR3 is 12 residues. Trimming pared 5 bases from V and 11 bases from J, leaving 13 bases between. Looked up from germline, CDR1 is SGHTA and CDR2 is FQGTGA.

The genes are TRBV14 and TRBJ2-1, with D unresolved. The germline V and J ends were trimmed by 3 bases and 5 bases, with 8 bases remaining between them. The CDR3 has 13 residues. Germline CDR1 SGHDN, CDR2 FVKESK. The CDR3 DNA sequence: TGTGCCAGCAGCCATCTAACGAACAATGAGCAGTTCTTC. Its protein product is CASSHLTNNEQFF.

This rearrangement joins TRBV29-1 to TRBJ2-1, with 7 positions matching TRBD2. Germline assignment: CDR1 SQVTM and CDR2 ANQGSEA. This CDR3 comprises 11 residues. Trimming removed 7 bases from V and 5 bases from J; junction bases left unmatched: 2. CDR3 protein: CSGTRDNEQFF. Written as DNA, the CDR3 is TGCAGCGGGACTAGGGACAATGAGCAGTTCTTC.

V and J are TRBV12-3 or TRBV12-4 and TRBJ2-6; possibly TRBD2 for D (5 bases). The germline V and J ends were trimmed by 7 bases and 4 bases, with 11 bases remaining between them. The CDR3 runs to 14 residues. The CDR3 DNA reads as TGTGCCAGCAATGTGAGGGAGGGGGCCAACGTCCTGACTTTC. Residues: CASNVREGANVLTF.

This clonotype was seen once. The CDR3 region is CSARDSSGRATYNEQFF. In DNA, the CDR3 is TGCAGTGCTAGAGATAGTAGCGGGAGGGCTACATACAATGAGCAGTTCTTC. The chain carries TRBV20-1 and TRBJ2-1; 11 bases fit TRBD2. V gave up 0 bases and J gave up 4 bases; unmatched junction bases: 8. This CDR3 has 17 amino acids. Germline assignment: CDR1 DFQATT and CDR2 SNEGSKA (reference sequence).

The V and J genes are TRBV20-1 and TRBJ2-7; D remains unclear. The germline gives CDR1 DFQATT, CDR2 SNEGSKA (reference sequence). The V end lost 0 bases, the J end lost 3 bases, and 9 bases lay between the germline ends. This CDR3 spans 13 amino acids. CDR3 DNA sequence: TGCAGTGCTAGAGATGAAGTGTTCTACGAGCAGTACTTC. Encoded protein: CSARDEVFYEQYF.

The genes are TRBV6-6 and TRBJ2-1; no clear D. This CDR3 contains 12 residues. Germline-derived CDR1 and CDR2 are MNHNY and SVGAGI (reference sequence). With 4 bases removed from V and 8 bases from J, the gap between germline ends came to 9 bases. CDR3 sequence (DNA): TGTGCCAGCAGTTCCGAGCGTTATGAGCAGTTCTTC. Protein product: CASSSERYEQFF.

The gene calls are TRBV20-1 and TRBJ2-1, with 10 nucleotides matching TRBD2. The germline gives CDR1 DFQATT, CDR2 SNEGSKA (reference sequence). The CDR3 contains 14 residues. V lost 4 bases to trimming and J lost 5 bases; unmatched junction nucleotides: 5. The CDR3 DNA sequence: TGCAGTGCTACAGCGGGGGGGCAAAACAATGAGCAGTTCTTC. This translates into CSATAGGQNNEQFF.

The V gene is TRBV30, the J gene TRBJ2-1; a possible D gene is TRBD2 (6 bases). V was shortened by 8 bases and J by 9 bases, with 14 bases between the two germline ends. CDR3 length equals 11 residues. Germline CDR1 reads GTSNPN; CDR2 reads SVGIG (reference sequence). The CDR3 bases are TGTGCCCGGGGGTTGGGCTTTGAGCAGTTCTTC. As protein: CARGLGFEQFF.

The V call is TRBV12-3 or TRBV12-4, the J call TRBJ2-7; D perhaps matches TRBD1 (5 bases). V lost 6 bases and J 1 base, leaving 16 bases between the germline ends. CDR3 length: 15 residues. The CDR3 DNA is TGTGCCAGCAGCCCCCTGGCAGGGCTTTCCTACGAGCAGTACTTC. Translating it yields CASSPLAGLSYEQYF.

The rearrangement joins TRBV4-2 to TRBJ2-7; D is unclear. Trimming removed 1 base at V and 6 bases at J, with 7 bases between. The germline gives CDR1 LGHNA, CDR2 YNFKEQ. The CDR3 consists of 12 residues. Here the CDR3 DNA reads TGTGCCAGCAGCCAAGGGGCCGGCGAGCAGTACTTC. This gives the protein CASSQGAGEQYF.

The genes are TRBV3-1 and TRBJ1-5; D not resolved. Trimming pared 0 bases from V and 3 bases from J, leaving 9 bases between. The length of the CDR3 is 15 residues. CDR1 and CDR2 (germline): LGHDT, YNNKEL (reference sequence). CDR3 residues: CASSQDFRNNQPQHF. CDR3 sequence (DNA): TGTGCCAGCAGCCAAGATTTCCGAAACAATCAGCCCCAGCATTTT.

The chain is built from TRBV5-1 and TRBJ2-7; D remains ambiguous. CDR1 and CDR2 (germline): SGHRS, YFSETQ. The CDR3 length is 14 residues. Trimming shortened V by 9 bases and J by 0 bases, and 16 bases separated the two germline ends. The CDR3 spells CATTQHQSSYEQYF. As DNA, the CDR3 is TGCGCCACCACCCAGCACCAGAGCTCCTACGAGCAGTACTTC.

The chain is built from TRBV25-1 and TRBJ1-2, with 11 bases lining up with TRBD1. In germline, CDR1 is MGHDK, CDR2 SYGVNS. Germline trimming cut 4 bases from V and 5 bases from J; bases unmatched to any gene: 6. This CDR3 has 15 residues. CDR3 loop: CASSVGDRGSYGYTF. CDR3 DNA sequence: TGTGCCAGCAGTGTCGGGGACAGGGGGTCGTATGGCTACACCTTC.

The J gene is TRBJ2-5, the V gene TRBV5-6; no clear D. The CDR3 length is 13 residues. V lost 0 bases, J lost 5 bases, and 8 bases lay in between. Germline V gene lookup returns CDR1 SGHDT and CDR2 YYEEEE. The CDR3 DNA follows: TGTGCCAGCAGCTTGGTGGTGGAGGAGACCCAGTACTTC. Protein: CASSLVVEETQYF.

The chain uses TRBV29-1 and TRBJ1-1; D remains ambiguous. Germline CDR1 is SQVTM and CDR2 is ANQGSEA. Trimming cost V 3 bases and J 2 bases, with 4 bases left between them. CDR3 length: 11 amino acids. CDR3 in amino acids: CSVESNTEAFF. The DNA for the CDR3 is TGCAGCGTTGAGTCAAACACTGAAGCTTTCTTT.

V is TRBV28 and J is TRBJ2-7; TRBD2 might be the D (6 bases). Germline CDR1 is MDHEN and CDR2 is SYDVKM. The CDR3 loop spans 13 amino acids. Deletions cut 6 bases from V and 3 bases from J, with 12 bases between. The CDR3 loop is CASSYIAVYEQYF. CDR3 DNA: TGTGCCAGCAGCTACATAGCGGTCTACGAGCAGTACTTC. Full variable domain (rest looked up from reference TRBV28 and TRBJ2-7): DVKVTQSSRYLVKRTGEKVFLECVQDMDHENMFWYRQDPGLGLRLIYFSYDVKMKEKGDIPEGYSVSREKKERFSLILESASTNQTSMYLCASSYIAVYEQYFGPGTRLTVT.

This clonotype was seen only a few times. V and J are TRBV7-3 and TRBJ2-5; no reliable D call. CDR3 length: 14 residues. Germline CDR1 reads SGHTA; CDR2 reads FQGTGA. V was shortened by 0 bases and J by 2 bases, with 7 bases between the two germline ends. CDR3 bases: TGTGCCAGCAGCTTAACGGGCTCACAAGAGACCCAGTACTTC. Amino acids: CASSLTGSQETQYF.

The chain links TRBV12-3 or TRBV12-4 to TRBJ1-2; D uncertain. The V end lost 6 bases, the J end lost 3 bases, and 11 bases lay between the germline ends. The CDR3 covers 13 residues. The DNA for the CDR3 is TGTGCCAGCAGCGCGGCGTCGGACTATGGCTACACCTTC. It translates to CASSAASDYGYTF.

V and J are TRBV5-6 and TRBJ2-7; 9 bases line up with TRBD2. The germline V gene has CDR1 SGHDT and CDR2 YYEEEE. This CDR3 has 15 residues. V lost 4 bases and J lost 2; bases outside the gene matches: 7. CDR3 in DNA: TGTGCCAGCAGCAGGGGACTAGCCTTGCCCTACGAGCAGTACTTC. Translated: CASSRGLALPYEQYF.

V usage is TRBV24-1 and J usage is TRBJ2-2; D is perhaps TRBD1 (6 bases). In germline, CDR1 is KGHDR, CDR2 SFDVKD. There are 14 residues in the CDR3. The V end lost 4 bases, the J end lost 4 bases, and 9 bases lay between the germline ends. The DNA of the CDR3 is TGTGCCACCAGTGAAGGACAGCTCACCGGGGAGCTGTTTTTT. Translation gives CATSEGQLTGELFF.

The chain joins TRBV12-3 or TRBV12-4 to TRBJ2-7; D tentatively fits TRBD1 or TRBD2 (7 bases each). V was pared by 8 bases and J by 2 bases, with 13 bases between. The CDR3 consists of 13 residues. The CDR3 DNA reads as TGTGCCAGCTGCAGGGGGGGCACCTACGAGCAGTACTTC. Its protein is CASCRGGTYEQYF.

This chain uses TRBV3-1 with TRBJ2-3, with no clear D. Germline lookup yields CDR1 LGHDT and CDR2 YNNKEL (reference sequence). Trimming removed 5 bases at V and 6 bases at J, with 12 bases between. This CDR3 has 13 amino acids. The CDR3 loop reads CASSTYRADTQYF. CDR3 in DNA: TGTGCCAGCAGCACCTATAGGGCGGATACGCAGTATTTT.

The V call is TRBV30, the J call TRBJ2-5, with D hard to call. Germline V gene sequence: CDR1 GTSNPN, CDR2 SVGIG (reference sequence). The CDR3 has 12 amino acids. Deletions cut 0 bases from V and 5 bases from J, with 7 bases between. In nucleotides, the CDR3 is TGTGCCTGGAGTGTACTGGGGGAGACCCAGTACTTC. Its protein is CAWSVLGETQYF.

This clonotype was observed a single time. The rearrangement joins TRBV5-1 to TRBJ2-1, with 8 bases that match TRBD2. The CDR3 runs to 12 residues. CDR1 is SGHRS, CDR2 YFSETQ, per germline. V gave up 4 bases and J gave up 9 bases; unmatched junction bases: 3. CDR3 sequence reads: CASSEAGGEQFF. The CDR3 DNA follows: TGCGCCAGCAGCGAGGCGGGAGGTGAGCAGTTCTTC.

The DNA of the CDR3 is TGTGCCACCAGTCGAGATGGACTACCAAGTCAAGAGACCCAGTACTTC. Residues: CATSRDGLPSQETQYF. This chain connects TRBV15 to TRBJ2-5, with D possibly matching TRBD2 (6 bases). This CDR3 is built from 16 residues. V was cut by 6 bases and J by 2 bases, with 19 bases left in between. Per germline, CDR1 LNHNV and CDR2 YYDKDF (reference sequence).